This entry describes one TCR beta chain. What it binds is not known. Germline lookup yields CDR1 SGHNT and CDR2 YYREEE (reference sequence). The CDR3 totals 15 residues. The trim removed 4 bases at V and 1 base at J, leaving 5 bases unmatched. This sample stems from a study of cytomegalovirus exposure and HLA in healthy donors. General study findings and limits: Most subjects had HLA-A and HLA-B alleles reportedly predicted accurately by TCR beta sequences. In a later analysis, CMV-associated beta chains were mostly HLA-associated, it appeared. TRBV6-2, TRBV6-3 and some other V segments were unresolvable in 87-base-pair reads. There were reportedly fewer N-insertions in an Asian-associated ancestry cluster than the roughly 680-donor mean, in a later analysis.

The PCR made use of 60 Vbeta and 13 Jbeta primers. Method: immunoSEQ multiplex PCR; TCRdb's copy keeps in-frame clones and lacks some. Among approximately 300,000 clones, about 83% were seen once, and the ten largest hold approximately 2%. The specimen was PBMCs. The rearrangement uses TRBV5-4 and TRBJ2-7, with 10 bases matching TRBD2. This receptor was taken from a middle-aged woman in good health and CMV-seropositive. The CDR3: CASSGGTSESYEQYF. The CDR3 DNA sequence: TGTGCCAGCAGCGGCGGGACTAGCGAGTCCTACGAGCAGTACTTC.